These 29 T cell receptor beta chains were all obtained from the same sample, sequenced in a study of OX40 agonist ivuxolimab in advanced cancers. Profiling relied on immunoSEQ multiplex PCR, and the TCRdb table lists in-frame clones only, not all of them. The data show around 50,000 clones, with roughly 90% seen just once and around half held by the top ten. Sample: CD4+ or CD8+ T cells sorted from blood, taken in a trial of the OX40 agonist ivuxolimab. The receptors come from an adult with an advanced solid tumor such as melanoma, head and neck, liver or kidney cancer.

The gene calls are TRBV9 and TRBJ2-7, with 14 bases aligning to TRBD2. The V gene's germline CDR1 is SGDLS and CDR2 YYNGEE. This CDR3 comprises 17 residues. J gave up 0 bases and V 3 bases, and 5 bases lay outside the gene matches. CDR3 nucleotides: TGTGCCAGCAGCGGGGGACTAGCGGGGGTGAGCTCCTACGAGCAGTACTTC. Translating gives CASSGGLAGVSSYEQYF.

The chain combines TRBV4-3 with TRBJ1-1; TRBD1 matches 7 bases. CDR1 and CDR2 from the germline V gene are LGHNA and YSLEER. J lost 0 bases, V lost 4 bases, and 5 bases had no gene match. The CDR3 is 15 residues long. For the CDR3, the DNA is TGCGCCAGCAGCCCCAAGACAGGGATGAACACTGAAGCTTTCTTT. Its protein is CASSPKTGMNTEAFF.

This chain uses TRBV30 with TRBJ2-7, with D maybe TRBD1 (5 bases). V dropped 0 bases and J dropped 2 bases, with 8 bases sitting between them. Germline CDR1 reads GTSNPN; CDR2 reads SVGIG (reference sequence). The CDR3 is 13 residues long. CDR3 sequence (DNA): TGTGCCTGGAGTGTGGGGCATACCTACGAGCAGTACTTC. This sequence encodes CAWSVGHTYEQYF.

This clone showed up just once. DNA for the CDR3: TGTGCCAGTAGTAGACACCCGGGCCTTGAAAAACTGTTTTTT. It yields the protein CASSRHPGLEKLFF. The genes are TRBV19 and TRBJ1-4; D gene uncertain. The CDR3 is 14 amino acids. The germline V and J ends were trimmed by 4 bases and 7 bases, with 13 bases remaining between them. Per germline, CDR1 LNHDA and CDR2 SQIVND (reference sequence).

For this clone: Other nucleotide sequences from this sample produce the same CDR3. CDR3: CASSLDTGELFF. The CDR3 DNA is TGTGCCAGCAGTTTGGACACCGGGGAGCTGTTTTTT. The J gene is TRBJ2-2, the V gene TRBV6-6; D is unresolved. The CDR3 consists of 12 residues. CDR1 MNHNY and CDR2 SVGAGI come from the germline V gene (reference sequence). V gave up 4 bases and J gave up 3 bases, with 3 bases separating them.

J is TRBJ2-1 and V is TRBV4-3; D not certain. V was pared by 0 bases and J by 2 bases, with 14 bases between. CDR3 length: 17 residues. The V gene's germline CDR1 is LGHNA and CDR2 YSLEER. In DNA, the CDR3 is TGCGCCAGCAGCCAAGATGGGCGGTCTGGAACCTACAATGAGCAGTTCTTC. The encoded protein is CASSQDGRSGTYNEQFF.

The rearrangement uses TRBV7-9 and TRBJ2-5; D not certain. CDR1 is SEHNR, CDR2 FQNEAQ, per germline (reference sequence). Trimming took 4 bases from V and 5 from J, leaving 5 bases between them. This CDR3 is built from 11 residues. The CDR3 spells CASSSPETQYF. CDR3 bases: TGTGCCAGCAGCTCCCCGGAGACCCAGTACTTC.

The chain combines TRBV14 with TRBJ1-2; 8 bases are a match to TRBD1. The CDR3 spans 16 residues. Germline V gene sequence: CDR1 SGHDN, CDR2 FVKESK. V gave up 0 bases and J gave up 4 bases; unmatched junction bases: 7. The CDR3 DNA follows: TGTGCCAGCAGCCAAGATTTAGGGGGACAGGCCTATGGCTACACCTTC. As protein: CASSQDLGGQAYGYTF.

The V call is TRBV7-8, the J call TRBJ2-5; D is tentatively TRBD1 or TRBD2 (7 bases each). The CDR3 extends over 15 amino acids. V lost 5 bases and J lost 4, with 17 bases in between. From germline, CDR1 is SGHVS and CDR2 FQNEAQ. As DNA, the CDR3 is TGTGCCAGCAGCCCGCCAGGGGGACTATTAGAGACCCAGTACTTC. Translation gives CASSPPGGLLETQYF.

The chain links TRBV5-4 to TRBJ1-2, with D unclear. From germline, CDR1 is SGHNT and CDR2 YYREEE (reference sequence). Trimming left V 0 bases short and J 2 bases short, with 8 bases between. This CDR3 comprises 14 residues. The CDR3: CASSLGTVNYGYTF. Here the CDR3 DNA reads TGTGCCAGCAGCTTGGGGACGGTCAACTATGGCTACACCTTC.

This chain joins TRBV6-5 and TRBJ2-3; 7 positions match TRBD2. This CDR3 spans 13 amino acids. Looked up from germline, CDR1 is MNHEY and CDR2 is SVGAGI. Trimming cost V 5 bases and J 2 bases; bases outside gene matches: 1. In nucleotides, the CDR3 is TGTGCCAGCAGTCTAGCGGTCACAGATACGCAGTATTTT. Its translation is CASSLAVTDTQYF.

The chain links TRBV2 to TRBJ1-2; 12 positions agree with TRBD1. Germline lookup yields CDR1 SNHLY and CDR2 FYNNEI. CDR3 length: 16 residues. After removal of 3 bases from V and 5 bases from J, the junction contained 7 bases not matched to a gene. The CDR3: CASSDSPGQGAYGYTF. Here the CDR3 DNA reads TGTGCCAGCAGTGACAGTCCGGGACAGGGGGCTTATGGCTACACCTTC.

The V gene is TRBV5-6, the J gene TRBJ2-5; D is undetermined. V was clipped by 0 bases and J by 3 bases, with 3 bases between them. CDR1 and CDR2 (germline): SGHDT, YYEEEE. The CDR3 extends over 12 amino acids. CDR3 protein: CASSLAEETQYF. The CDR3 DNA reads TGTGCCAGCAGCTTGGCCGAAGAGACCCAGTACTTC.

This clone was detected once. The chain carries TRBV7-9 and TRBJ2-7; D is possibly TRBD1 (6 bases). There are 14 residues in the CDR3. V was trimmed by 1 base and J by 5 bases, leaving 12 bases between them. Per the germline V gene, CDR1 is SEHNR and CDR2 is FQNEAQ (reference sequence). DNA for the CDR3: TGTGCCAGCAGCTTAGGGGGACAATGGGACGAGCAGTACTTC. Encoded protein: CASSLGGQWDEQYF.

This CDR3 reads CASSQGTGVEYEAFF. In DNA form, the CDR3 reads TGCGCCAGCAGCCAGGGGACAGGGGTCGAATATGAAGCTTTCTTT. The genes are TRBV4-1 and TRBJ1-1; 10 bases fit TRBD1. Per the germline V gene, CDR1 is MGHRA and CDR2 is YSYEKL. Losses at the gene ends were 3 bases for V and 7 bases for J; bases not matched to a gene: 8. This CDR3 is built from 15 residues.

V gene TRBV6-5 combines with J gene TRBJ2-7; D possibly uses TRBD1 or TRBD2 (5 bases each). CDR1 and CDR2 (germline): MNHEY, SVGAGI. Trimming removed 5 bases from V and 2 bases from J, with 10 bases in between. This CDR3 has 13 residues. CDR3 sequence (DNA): TGTGCCAGCAGTCTCGGGACCCCCTACGAGCAGTACTTC. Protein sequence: CASSLGTPYEQYF.

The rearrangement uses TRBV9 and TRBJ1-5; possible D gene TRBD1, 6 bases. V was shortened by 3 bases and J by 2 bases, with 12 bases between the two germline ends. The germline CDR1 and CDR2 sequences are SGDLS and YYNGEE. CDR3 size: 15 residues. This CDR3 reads CASSAQGGGNQPQHF. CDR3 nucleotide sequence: TGTGCCAGCAGCGCACAAGGGGGGGGCAATCAGCCCCAGCATTTT.

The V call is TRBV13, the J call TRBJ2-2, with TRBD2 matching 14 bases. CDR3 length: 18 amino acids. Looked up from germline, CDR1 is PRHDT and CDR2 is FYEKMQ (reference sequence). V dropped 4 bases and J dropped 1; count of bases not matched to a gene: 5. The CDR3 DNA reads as TGTGCCAGCAGCTCCGGACTAGCGGGGGGCCTGAACACCGGGGAGCTGTTTTTT. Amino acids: CASSSGLAGGLNTGELFF.

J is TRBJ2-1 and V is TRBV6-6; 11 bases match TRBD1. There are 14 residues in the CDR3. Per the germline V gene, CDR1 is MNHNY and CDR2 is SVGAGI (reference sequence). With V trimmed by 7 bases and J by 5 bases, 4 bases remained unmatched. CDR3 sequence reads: CASTSGQGDNEQFF. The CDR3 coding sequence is TGTGCCAGCACCTCGGGACAGGGGGACAATGAGCAGTTCTTC.

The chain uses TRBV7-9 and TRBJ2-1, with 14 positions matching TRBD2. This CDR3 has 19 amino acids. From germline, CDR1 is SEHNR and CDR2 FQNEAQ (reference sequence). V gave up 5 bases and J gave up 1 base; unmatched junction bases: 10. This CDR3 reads CASSQTSGGAARSYNEQFF. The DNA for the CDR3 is TGTGCCAGCAGCCAGACTAGCGGGGGGGCAGCAAGGTCCTACAATGAGCAGTTCTTC.

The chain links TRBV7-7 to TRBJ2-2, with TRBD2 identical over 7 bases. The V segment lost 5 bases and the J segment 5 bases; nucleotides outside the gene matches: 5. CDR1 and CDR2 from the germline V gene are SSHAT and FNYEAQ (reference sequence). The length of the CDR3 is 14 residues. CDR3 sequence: CASSPYGGTGELFF. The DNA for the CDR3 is TGTGCCAGCAGCCCTTACGGGGGGACCGGGGAGCTGTTTTTT.

The CDR3: CASSSSGGYTF. Written as DNA, the CDR3 is TGTGCCAGCAGCTCATCCGGGGGCTACACCTTC. The chain carries TRBV9 and TRBJ1-2; D gene ambiguous. The germline V gene has CDR1 SGDLS and CDR2 YYNGEE. The CDR3 is made up of 11 amino acids. The V end lost 4 bases, the J end lost 8 bases, and 9 bases lay between the germline ends.

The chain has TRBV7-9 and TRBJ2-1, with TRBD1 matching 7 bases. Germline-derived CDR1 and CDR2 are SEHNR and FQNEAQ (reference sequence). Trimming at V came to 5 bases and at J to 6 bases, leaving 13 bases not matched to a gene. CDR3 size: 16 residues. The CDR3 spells CASSNRQGSSTNEQFF. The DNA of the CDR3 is TGTGCCAGCAGCAACCGACAGGGATCGTCGACCAATGAGCAGTTCTTC.

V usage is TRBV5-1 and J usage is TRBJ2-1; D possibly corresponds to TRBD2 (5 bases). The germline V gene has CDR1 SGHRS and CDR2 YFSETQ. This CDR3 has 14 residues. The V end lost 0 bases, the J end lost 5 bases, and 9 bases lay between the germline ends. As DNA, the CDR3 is TGCGCCAGCAGCTTGGATAGGACTGACAATGAGCAGTTCTTC. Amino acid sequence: CASSLDRTDNEQFF.

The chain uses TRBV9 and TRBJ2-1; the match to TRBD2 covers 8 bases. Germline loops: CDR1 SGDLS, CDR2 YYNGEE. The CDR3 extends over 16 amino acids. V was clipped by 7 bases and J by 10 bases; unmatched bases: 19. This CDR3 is CASGEGAGGAPSEQFF. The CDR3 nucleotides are TGTGCCAGCGGGGAAGGTGCCGGGGGGGCCCCCTCCGAGCAGTTCTTC.

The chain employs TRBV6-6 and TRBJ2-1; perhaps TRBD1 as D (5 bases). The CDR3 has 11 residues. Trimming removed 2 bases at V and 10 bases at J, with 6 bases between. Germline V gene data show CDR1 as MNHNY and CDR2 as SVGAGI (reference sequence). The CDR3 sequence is CASSYRGEQFF. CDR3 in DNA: TGTGCCAGCAGTTACAGGGGCGAGCAGTTCTTC.

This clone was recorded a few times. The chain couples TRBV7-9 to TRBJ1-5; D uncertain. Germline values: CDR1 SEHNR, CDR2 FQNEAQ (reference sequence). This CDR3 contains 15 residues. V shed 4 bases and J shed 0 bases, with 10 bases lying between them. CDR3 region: CASSSSKNSNQPQHF. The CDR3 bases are TGTGCCAGCAGCTCCTCCAAGAATAGCAATCAGCCCCAGCATTTT.

In nucleotides, the CDR3 is TGTGCCAGCAGAGACCCTAGCGGGGGGGCCTCGGACGAGCAGTACTTC. Amino acid sequence: CASRDPSGGASDEQYF. The V and J genes are TRBV2 and TRBJ2-7, with TRBD2 matching over 12 bases. The CDR3 totals 16 residues. The junction had 11 bases not matched to a gene; V was cut back by 6 bases and J by 5 bases. In germline, CDR1 is SNHLY, CDR2 FYNNEI.

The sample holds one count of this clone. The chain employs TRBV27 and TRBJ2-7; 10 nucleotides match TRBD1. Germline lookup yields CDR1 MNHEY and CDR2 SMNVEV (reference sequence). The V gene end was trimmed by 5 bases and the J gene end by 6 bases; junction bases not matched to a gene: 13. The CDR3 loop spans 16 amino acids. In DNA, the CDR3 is TGTGCCAGCAGTGGACAGGGGGTCCAGGGCATTGTCGAGCAGTACTTC. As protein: CASSGQGVQGIVEQYF.